A selection of T cell receptor beta chains follows, all from one sample in a study of T cell repertoires in ileal Crohn's disease. Data came from immunoSEQ multiplex PCR; TCRdb stores just in-frame clones and leaves some out. The table has under 5,500 clones, approximately 73% seen once; the top ten hold around 20%. Sequencing used ileal tissue. These receptors all come from an adult with Crohn's disease. Both conserved end residues are part of each CDR3. The order of the fields is clone size, V gene, J gene, D gene, CDR3 DNA, CDR3 protein. D genes are given only for firm matches. Clone size is not always given. Where it is, it says once, few, many or a class for expanded clones.

clone_size: few; v_call: TRBV30; j_call: TRBJ2-5; d_call: TRBD2; cdr3_nt: TGTGCCTGGAGTGTACAGCGGGGGGGCAGGGAGACCCAGTACTTC; cdr3_aa: CAWSVQRGGRETQYF
clone_size: once; v_call: TRBV25-1; j_call: TRBJ2-3; d_call: TRBD2; cdr3_nt: TGTGCCAGCAGTGAATATATATCGAGCGGGAGGACCGGAGATACGCAGTATTTT; cdr3_aa: CASSEYISSGRTGDTQYF
clone_size: -; v_call: TRBV6-5; j_call: TRBJ2-7; d_call: -; cdr3_nt: TGTGCCAGCACGGTTGGGGGGGGCAGGTCCTACGAGCAGTACTTC; cdr3_aa: CASTVGGGRSYEQYF
clone_size: -; v_call: TRBV2; j_call: TRBJ1-1; d_call: -; cdr3_nt: TGTGCCAGCTCCCCATACACTGAAGCTTTCTTT; cdr3_aa: CASSPYTEAFF
clone_size: -; v_call: TRBV27; j_call: TRBJ2-7; d_call: -; cdr3_nt: TGTGCCAGCACCCCATCTGGGGGCCACGAGCAGTACTTC; cdr3_aa: CASTPSGGHEQYF
clone_size: -; v_call: TRBV6-5; j_call: TRBJ2-1; d_call: TRBD1; cdr3_nt: TGTGCCAGCAGTTACCCCCAGGGGGCTGGAGGCAATGAGCAGTTCTTC; cdr3_aa: CASSYPQGAGGNEQFF
clone_size: -; v_call: TRBV6-1; j_call: TRBJ1-5; d_call: -; cdr3_nt: TGTGCCAGCAGTGTAAATCGAGAGTACAATCAGCCCCAGCATTTT; cdr3_aa: CASSVNREYNQPQHF
clone_size: -; v_call: TRBV29-1; j_call: TRBJ2-3; d_call: TRBD2; cdr3_nt: TGCAGCGTTGAAGATCGGCTAGCGGGGGTCTCAGATACGCAGTATTTT; cdr3_aa: CSVEDRLAGVSDTQYF
clone_size: medium-sized; v_call: TRBV7-9; j_call: TRBJ1-3; d_call: -; cdr3_nt: TGTGCCAGCAGCCGACAAGTTACCCTCTCTGGAAACACCATATATTTT; cdr3_aa: CASSRQVTLSGNTIYF
clone_size: -; v_call: TRBV5-6; j_call: TRBJ2-7; d_call: TRBD2; cdr3_nt: TGTGCCAGCAGGTTTGGGTCGCTAGCGGGGTGGGGCTCCTACGAGCAGTACTTC; cdr3_aa: CASRFGSLAGWGSYEQYF